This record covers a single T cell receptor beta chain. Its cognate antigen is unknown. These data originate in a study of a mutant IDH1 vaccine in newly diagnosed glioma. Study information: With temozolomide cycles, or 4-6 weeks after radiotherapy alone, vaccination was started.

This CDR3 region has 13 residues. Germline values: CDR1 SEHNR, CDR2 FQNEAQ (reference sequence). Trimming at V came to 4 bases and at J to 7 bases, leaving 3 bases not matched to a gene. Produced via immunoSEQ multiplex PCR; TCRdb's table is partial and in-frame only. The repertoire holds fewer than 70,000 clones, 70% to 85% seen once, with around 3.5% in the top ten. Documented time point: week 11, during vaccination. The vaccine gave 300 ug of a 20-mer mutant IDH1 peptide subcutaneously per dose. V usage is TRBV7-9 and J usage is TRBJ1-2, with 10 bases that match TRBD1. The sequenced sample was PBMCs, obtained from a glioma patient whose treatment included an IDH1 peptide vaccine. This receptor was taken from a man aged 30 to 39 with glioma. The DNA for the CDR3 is TGTGCCAGCAGCTGGGGACAGGGGCCTGGCTACACCTTC. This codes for CASSWGQGPGYTF.